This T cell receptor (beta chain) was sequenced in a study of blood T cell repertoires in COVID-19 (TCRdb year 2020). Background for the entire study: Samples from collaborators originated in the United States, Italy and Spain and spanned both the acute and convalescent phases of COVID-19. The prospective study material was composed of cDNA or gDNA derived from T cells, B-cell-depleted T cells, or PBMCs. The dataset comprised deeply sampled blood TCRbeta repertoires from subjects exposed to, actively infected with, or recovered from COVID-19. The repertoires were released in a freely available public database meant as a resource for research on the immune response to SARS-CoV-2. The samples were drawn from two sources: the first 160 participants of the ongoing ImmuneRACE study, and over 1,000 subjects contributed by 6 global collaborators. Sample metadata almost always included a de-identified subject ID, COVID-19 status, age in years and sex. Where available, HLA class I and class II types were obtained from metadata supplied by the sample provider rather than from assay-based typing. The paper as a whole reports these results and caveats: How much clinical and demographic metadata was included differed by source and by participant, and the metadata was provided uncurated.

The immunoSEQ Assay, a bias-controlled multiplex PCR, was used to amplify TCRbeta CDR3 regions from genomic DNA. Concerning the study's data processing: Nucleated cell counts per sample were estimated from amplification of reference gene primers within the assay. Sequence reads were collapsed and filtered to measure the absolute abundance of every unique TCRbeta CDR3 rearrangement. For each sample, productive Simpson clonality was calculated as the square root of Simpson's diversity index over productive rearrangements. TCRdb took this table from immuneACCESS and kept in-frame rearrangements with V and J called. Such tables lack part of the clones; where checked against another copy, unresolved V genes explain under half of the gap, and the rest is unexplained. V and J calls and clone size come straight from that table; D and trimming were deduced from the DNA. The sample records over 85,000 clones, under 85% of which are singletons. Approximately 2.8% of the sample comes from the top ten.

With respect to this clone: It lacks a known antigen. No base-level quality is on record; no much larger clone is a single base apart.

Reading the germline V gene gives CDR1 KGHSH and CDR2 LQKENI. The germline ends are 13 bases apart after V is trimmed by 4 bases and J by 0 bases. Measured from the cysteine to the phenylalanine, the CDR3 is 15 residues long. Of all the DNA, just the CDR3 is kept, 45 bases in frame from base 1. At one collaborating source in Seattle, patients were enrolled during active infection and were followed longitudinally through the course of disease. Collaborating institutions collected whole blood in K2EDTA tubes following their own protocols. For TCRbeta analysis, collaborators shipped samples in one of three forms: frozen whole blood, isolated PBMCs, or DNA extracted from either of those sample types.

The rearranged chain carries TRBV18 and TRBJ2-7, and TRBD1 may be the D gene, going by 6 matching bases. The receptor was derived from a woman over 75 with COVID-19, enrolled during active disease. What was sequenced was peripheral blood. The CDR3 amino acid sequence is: CASSLSSRGSYEQYF. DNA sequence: TGTGCCAGCTCACTTTCGTCCAGGGGCTCCTACGAGCAGTACTTC.